Each of the 30 T cell receptor beta chains below was sequenced from the same sample in a study of T cell changes during pregnancy in multiple sclerosis (dated by TCRdb to between 2018 and 2021). Receptor amplification or capture employed the immunoSEQ multiplex PCR assay. The source is immuneACCESS, and TCRdb retained only in-frame sequences with V and J called. Part of the clones is not carried over; for the studies checked, unresolved V genes explain less than half of this, and the remainder is unexplained. Within this sample are 30,000 to 45,000 clones, with 90% to 95% of them counted one time only. About 7.8% of the sample rests with the top ten. Sequences were derived from CD8+ T cells from peripheral blood mononuclear cells, sampled before pregnancy. These receptors all stem from a female donor with multiple sclerosis, enrolled in a pregnancy study.

This clone has a count of ten or more. The chain combines TRBV30 with TRBJ1-2; 7 nucleotides match TRBD1. Losses at the gene ends were 2 bases for V and 4 bases for J; bases not matched to a gene: 13. In germline, CDR1 is GTSNPN, CDR2 SVGIG (reference sequence). The CDR3 extends over 16 amino acids. DNA for the CDR3: TGTGCCTGGAGTAAGGGGGAGACAGGGCCCGTCTATGGCTACACCTTC. Translated, it gives CAWSKGETGPVYGYTF. Combining the CDR3 with reference TRBV30 and TRBJ1-2 gives the whole variable domain SQTIHQWPATLVQPVGSPLSLECTVEGTSNPNLYWYRQAAGRGLQLLFYSVGIGQISSEVPQNLSASRPQDRQFILSSKKLLLSDSGFYLCAWSKGETGPVYGYTFGSGTRLTVV.

CDR3: CSETGTDHGTQYF. For the CDR3, the DNA is TGCAGCGAGACCGGGACTGATCACGGTACGCAGTATTTT. The rearrangement uses TRBV29-1 and TRBJ2-3; maybe TRBD2 (6 bases). The CDR3 loop spans 13 amino acids. Germline V gene data show CDR1 as SQVTM and CDR2 as ANQGSEA. V lost 7 bases to trimming and J lost 8 bases, with 19 bases between them.

The rearrangement links TRBV28 to TRBJ1-1; D is ambiguous. CDR3 length: 10 amino acids. The V and J ends lost 7 bases and 3 bases respectively, with 3 bases between them. In germline, CDR1 is MDHEN, CDR2 SYDVKM. The CDR3 DNA reads as TGTGCCAGCATCTACACTGAAGCTTTCTTT. It translates to CASIYTEAFF.

The chain couples TRBV5-6 to TRBJ1-3; D possibly corresponds to TRBD1 (5 bases). Trimming pared 2 bases from V and 2 bases from J, leaving 8 bases between. The V gene's germline CDR1 is SGHDT and CDR2 YYEEEE. The length of the CDR3 is 14 residues. The CDR3: CASSFQGAGNTIYF. CDR3 coding DNA: TGTGCCAGCAGCTTTCAAGGGGCTGGAAACACCATATATTTT.

The chain joins TRBV19 to TRBJ2-3; 7 bases agree with TRBD2. V lost 5 bases to trimming and J lost 7 bases; unmatched junction nucleotides: 6. Germline values: CDR1 LNHDA, CDR2 SQIVND (reference sequence). The CDR3 is 13 residues long. In DNA, the CDR3 is TGTGCCAGTAGTGCCGGGACTAAATATACGCAGTATTTT. The encoded protein is CASSAGTKYTQYF.

This chain uses TRBV28 with TRBJ2-2, with 9 bases lining up with TRBD1. Losses at the gene ends were 3 bases for V and 6 bases for J; bases not matched to a gene: 20. This CDR3 has 20 residues. From germline, CDR1 is MDHEN and CDR2 SYDVKM. As DNA, the CDR3 is TGTGCCAGCAGTTTTTCCGGAGGGAGACAGGGGGTGCATGGATCCGGGGAGCTGTTTTTT. It encodes CASSFSGGRQGVHGSGELFF.

The chain couples TRBV19 to TRBJ2-1; D not resolved. V was pared by 3 bases and J by 7 bases, with 10 bases between. Looked up from germline, CDR1 is LNHDA and CDR2 is SQIVND (reference sequence). CDR3 length equals 13 residues. The CDR3 loop is CASSMGVPNEQFF. The CDR3 coding sequence is TGTGCCAGTAGTATGGGCGTTCCTAATGAGCAGTTCTTC.

This chain links TRBV27 with TRBJ2-7, with 8 positions matching TRBD1. Germline V gene data show CDR1 as MNHEY and CDR2 as SMNVEV (reference sequence). CDR3 length: 15 amino acids. V was clipped by 3 bases and J by 1 base; unmatched bases: 5. As DNA, the CDR3 is TGTGCCAGCAGTTTTGGACAGGGTACATCCTACGAGCAGTACTTC. Its protein product is CASSFGQGTSYEQYF.

The chain carries TRBV29-1 and TRBJ2-2; the D gene is possibly TRBD2 (6 bases). The CDR3 is 14 amino acids. The germline CDR1 and CDR2 sequences are SQVTM and ANQGSEA. Deletions cut 4 bases from V and 8 bases from J, with 17 bases between. The CDR3 coding sequence is TGCAGCGTTGGTTCGGGACTCGCGCCGGGGGAGCTGTTTTTT. Amino acids: CSVGSGLAPGELFF.

The chain couples TRBV4-1 to TRBJ2-3, with D perhaps matching TRBD1 (6 bases). V dropped 1 base and J dropped 0 bases, with 8 bases sitting between them. Per germline, CDR1 MGHRA and CDR2 YSYEKL. The CDR3 length is 15 residues. CDR3 coding DNA: TGCGCCAGCAGCCAAGGGACAGCTAGCACAGATACGCAGTATTTT. It codes for CASSQGTASTDTQYF.

This chain uses TRBV19 with TRBJ2-4, with D perhaps matching TRBD1 (5 bases). The CDR3 consists of 14 residues. CDR1 and CDR2 (germline): LNHDA, SQIVND (reference sequence). V was cut by 5 bases and J by 7 bases, with 15 bases left in between. The DNA of the CDR3 is TGTGCCAGTAGTGGGCAGGGTGGGTTGAACATTCAGTACTTC. Encoded protein: CASSGQGGLNIQYF.

This rearrangement joins TRBV5-4 to TRBJ2-2; D might be TRBD1 (6 bases). The germline CDR1 and CDR2 sequences are SGHNT and YYREEE (reference sequence). V dropped 4 bases and J dropped 2 bases, with 15 bases sitting between them. This CDR3 is 16 amino acids long. The DNA of the CDR3 is TGTGCCAGCAGCACCATAACAGGGATCAACACCGGGGAGCTGTTTTTT. The encoded protein is CASSTITGINTGELFF.

This clone was counted once. The chain employs TRBV19 and TRBJ2-1; TRBD1 might be the D (6 bases). The CDR3 runs 15 residues. Per germline, CDR1 LNHDA and CDR2 SQIVND (reference sequence). V lost 6 bases, J lost 5 bases, and 17 bases lay in between. CDR3 nucleotides: TGTGCCAGTAGCCCTGTGGGACAATCGGACAATGAGCAGTTCTTC. Residues: CASSPVGQSDNEQFF.

The table lists this clone with a count of one. V is TRBV2 and J is TRBJ2-1; 7 nucleotides line up with TRBD1. From germline, CDR1 is SNHLY and CDR2 FYNNEI. The CDR3 covers 15 residues. V lost 5 bases and J lost 6; bases outside the gene matches: 10. Here the CDR3 reads CASSSGDSWANEQFF. The DNA of the CDR3 is TGTGCCAGCAGTAGTGGGGACAGTTGGGCCAATGAGCAGTTCTTC.

The chain joins TRBV14 to TRBJ2-1, with 8 bases lining up with TRBD2. The V and J ends lost 2 bases and 6 bases, in that order; junction bases with no gene match: 6. CDR3 length equals 15 residues. From germline, CDR1 is SGHDN and CDR2 FVKESK. CDR3 in amino acids: CASSQQGTRFNEQFF. In nucleotides, the CDR3 is TGTGCCAGCAGCCAACAAGGGACTAGATTCAATGAGCAGTTCTTC. The variable domain in full, completed from reference TRBV14 and TRBJ2-1, reads EAGVTQFPSHSVIEKGQTVTLRCDPISGHDNLYWYRRVMGKEIKFLLHFVKESKQDESGMPNNRFLAERTGGTYSTLKVQPAELEDSGVYFCASSQQGTRFNEQFFGPGTRLTVL.

The chain carries TRBV7-8 and TRBJ2-1, with a possible D match to TRBD1 (6 bases). CDR1 is SGHVS, CDR2 FQNEAQ, per germline. Deletions cut 5 bases from V and 8 bases from J, with 10 bases between. The CDR3 runs to 12 residues. CDR3 DNA sequence: TGTGCCAGCAGCCTCAGGGGCGATGAGCAGTTCTTC. Amino acid sequence: CASSLRGDEQFF.

This chain links TRBV6-5 with TRBJ2-1; 10 positions agree with TRBD1. This CDR3 spans 15 amino acids. V shed 6 bases and J 6 bases; nucleotides not matched to a gene: 8. Germline V gene sequence: CDR1 MNHEY, CDR2 SVGAGI. The CDR3 coding sequence is TGTGCCAGCAGGTTGGGACAGGGGATTAGCAATGAGCAGTTCTTC. This gives the protein CASRLGQGISNEQFF.

This chain connects TRBV9 to TRBJ2-1; 10 nucleotides line up with TRBD2. This CDR3 contains 15 residues. Germline assignment: CDR1 SGDLS and CDR2 YYNGEE. J lost 5 bases, V lost 4 bases, and 6 bases had no gene match. The CDR3 reads CASSPGTSVDNEQFF. The CDR3 bases are TGTGCCAGCAGCCCCGGGACTAGCGTAGACAATGAGCAGTTCTTC.

The V and J genes are TRBV5-8 and TRBJ2-1, with 10 bases identical to TRBD1. The junction had 6 bases not matched to a gene; V was cut back by 4 bases and J by 5 bases. The CDR3 extends over 15 amino acids. From germline, CDR1 is SGHTS and CDR2 YDEGEE. The chain's CDR3 is CASSPGTGVNNEQFF. The DNA of the CDR3 is TGTGCCAGCAGCCCCGGGACAGGGGTTAACAATGAGCAGTTCTTC.

This clone was detected only once. V usage is TRBV2 and J usage is TRBJ2-5; a possible D gene is TRBD1 (6 bases). The CDR3 consists of 13 residues. V was shortened by 11 bases and J by 2 bases, with 15 bases between the two germline ends. Germline V CDR1 and CDR2: SNHLY, FYNNEI. The CDR3 bases are TGTGCCGGGTTGGGACACCCGCAAGAGACCCAGTACTTC. Its protein is CAGLGHPQETQYF.

V usage is TRBV27 and J usage is TRBJ1-4; D perhaps matches TRBD1 (6 bases). Trimming stripped 6 bases from V and 4 bases from J, with 9 bases between. Per germline, CDR1 MNHEY and CDR2 SMNVEV (reference sequence). This CDR3 region has 13 residues. The CDR3 here is CASRTGFNEKLFF. DNA for the CDR3: TGTGCCAGCAGGACAGGCTTTAATGAAAAACTGTTTTTT. Full variable domain (missing parts from reference TRBV27 and TRBJ1-4): EAQVTQNPRYLITVTGKKLTVTCSQNMNHEYMSWYRQDPGLGLRQIYYSMNVEVTDKGDVPEGYKVSRKEKRNFPLILESPSPNQTSLYFCASRTGFNEKLFFGSGTQLSVL.

The chain is built from TRBV27 and TRBJ2-1; 7 positions match TRBD2. V lost 7 bases to trimming and J lost 9 bases; unmatched junction nucleotides: 15. Germline CDR1 and CDR2: MNHEY and SMNVEV (reference sequence). This CDR3 region has 15 residues. This CDR3 reads CASTSLVAGVGEQFF. The CDR3 DNA follows: TGTGCCAGCACTTCCTTGGTAGCGGGTGTGGGTGAGCAGTTCTTC.

The gene calls are TRBV28 and TRBJ1-1; unclear D gene. This CDR3 spans 15 amino acids. Germline CDR1 MDHEN, CDR2 SYDVKM. V dropped 5 bases and J dropped 0 bases, with 13 bases sitting between them. CDR3 region: CASSRPVGLNTEAFF. The CDR3 bases are TGTGCCAGCAGTCGCCCGGTTGGGCTGAACACTGAAGCTTTCTTT.

The chain recombines TRBV19 with TRBJ1-5; TRBD1 is a possible D gene (6 bases). The CDR3 runs to 13 residues. Germline CDR1 LNHDA, CDR2 SQIVND (reference sequence). V dropped 7 bases and J dropped 4 bases, with 11 bases sitting between them. The CDR3 coding sequence is TGTGCCAGTACCCCGACAGGTAATCAGCCCCAGCATTTT. Its protein is CASTPTGNQPQHF.

V usage is TRBV27 and J usage is TRBJ2-1, with D tentatively TRBD2 (6 bases). V lost 2 bases, J lost 4 bases, and 12 bases lay in between. Per germline, CDR1 MNHEY and CDR2 SMNVEV (reference sequence). CDR3 length: 15 residues. For the CDR3, the DNA is TGTGCCAGCAGTTTAGGGACTCTACTGTACAATGAGCAGTTCTTC. Amino acid sequence: CASSLGTLLYNEQFF.

This chain connects TRBV18 to TRBJ1-3; possibly TRBD1 for D (6 bases). Trimming took off 4 bases at V and 0 bases at J, with 13 bases between the two ends. Germline loops: CDR1 KGHSH, CDR2 LQKENI. The CDR3 spans 16 residues. CDR3 residues: CASSQETGISGNTIYF. Written as DNA, the CDR3 is TGTGCCAGCTCACAAGAAACAGGGATCTCTGGAAACACCATATATTTT. The complete variable domain, with remaining parts taken from reference TRBV18 and TRBJ1-3, reads NAGVMQNPRHLVRRRGQEARLRCSPMKGHSHVYWYRQLPEEGLKFMVYLQKENIIDESGMPKERFSAEFPKEGPSILRIQQVVRGDSAAYFCASSQETGISGNTIYFGEGSWLTVV.

This clone was detected only once. This chain uses TRBV4-1 with TRBJ2-3, with TRBD2 identical over 8 bases. J gave up 2 bases and V 4 bases, and 5 bases lay outside the gene matches. CDR1 MGHRA and CDR2 YSYEKL come from the germline V gene. The CDR3 extends over 15 amino acids. The CDR3 DNA follows: TGCGCCAGCAGCCGCGGACTAGCAGACACAGATACGCAGTATTTT. It specifies CASSRGLADTDTQYF.

The chain uses TRBV25-1 and TRBJ2-1, with 7 bases identical to TRBD1. The CDR3 covers 14 residues. Trimming cost V 0 bases and J 9 bases; bases outside gene matches: 5. CDR1 is MGHDK, CDR2 SYGVNS, per germline. CDR3 residues: CASSEYRSGGEQFF. The DNA of the CDR3 is TGTGCCAGCAGTGAATACCGGTCAGGGGGTGAGCAGTTCTTC.

The rearrangement links TRBV6-6 to TRBJ1-2; perhaps TRBD1 as D (6 bases). V was shortened by 5 bases and J by 7 bases, with 11 bases between the two germline ends. From germline, CDR1 is MNHNY and CDR2 SVGAGI (reference sequence). The CDR3 is made up of 12 amino acids. This CDR3 is CASSPGQSGYTF. The CDR3 coding sequence is TGTGCCAGCAGTCCCGGACAGAGTGGCTACACCTTC.

The V and J genes are TRBV2 and TRBJ2-1; D gene uncertain. Germline-derived CDR1 and CDR2 are SNHLY and FYNNEI. Trimming removed 1 base at V and 2 bases at J, with 9 bases between. The CDR3 sequence is 15 residues long. As DNA, the CDR3 is TGTGCCAGCAGTGAAGATATGTCGGCCTACAATGAGCAGTTCTTC. It specifies CASSEDMSAYNEQFF.